The T cell receptor beta chain under discussion was sequenced for a study of T-cell memory formation after mild COVID-19. In TCRdb, the 5' RACE reads were re-called with MiXCR into one record per CDR3 protein. Here the sample spans about 430,000 distinct CDR3 sequences, approximately 24% being singletons. V gave up 5 bases and J gave up 1 base, with 11 bases separating them. There are 14 residues in the CDR3. The germline gives CDR1 SGHRS, CDR2 YFSETQ. What was sequenced was PBMCs or a T cell subset sorted from them (not recorded which). V and J are TRBV5-1 and TRBJ2-3; a possible D gene is TRBD2 (6 bases). This TCR was sampled from an adult woman who had mild COVID-19 (a few samples of this study predate the infection). Cell type and time point are not known. CDR3 in amino acids: CASRHSGRTDTQYF. Here the CDR3 DNA reads TGCGCCAGCAGACATAGCGGCCGCACAGATACGCAGTATTTT.